The table lists the clone carrying this TCR beta chain with a few counts. The antigen remains undetermined. The CDR3 consists of 14 residues. Germline V gives CDR1 SGHDN, CDR2 FVKESK. With V trimmed by 0 bases and J by 5 bases, 3 bases remained unmatched. The sample comes from a study of T cells in Graves' hyperthyroidism and ophthalmopathy. Study details: Before treatment of any kind, peripheral blood was taken at initial diagnosis.

Lactation, pregnancy, other autoimmune disease or uncontrolled infection excluded patients. Whole-study findings and limits: Ophthalmopathy prediction by the model preceded onset by a median about 6.8 months. Stable hyperthyroidism was told apart from ophthalmopathy by a model built on 13 V-J features.

Researchers amplified the TCR beta CDR3 regions from RNA transcripts. The TCR CDR3 was amplified in a first-round RT-PCR using the HTBI primer set. In TCRdb, the multiplex PCR reads were re-called with MiXCR into one record per CDR3 protein. The repertoire consists of roughly 580,000 distinct CDR3 sequences, with about 14% occurring once and the leading ten covering roughly 5.5%. The chain carries TRBV14 and TRBJ2-7; TRBD1 aligns across 8 bases. This clonotype originated in a woman in her 30s with Graves' hyperthyroidism that later progressed to Graves' ophthalmopathy. The specimen was blood. As DNA, the CDR3 is TGTGCCAGCAGCCAAGAACAGGGGGACCACGAGCAGTACTTC. This codes for CASSQEQGDHEQYF. Complete variable domain (other parts from reference TRBV14 and TRBJ2-7): EAGVTQFPSHSVIEKGQTVTLRCDPISGHDNLYWYRRVMGKEIKFLLHFVKESKQDESGMPNNRFLAERTGGTYSTLKVQPAELEDSGVYFCASSQEQGDHEQYFGPGTRLTVT.